The 30 T cell receptor beta chains in this list originate from one sample, sequenced in a study of cytomegalovirus exposure and HLA in healthy donors listed by TCRdb under 2017. Receptors were amplified or captured by the immunoSEQ multiplex PCR assay. A mixture of 60 forward primers for TCR Vbeta segments and 13 reverse primers for TCR Jbeta segments was used in the multiplex PCR. TCRdb mirrors the immuneACCESS table, restricted to in-frame sequences. Some clones are absent from its copies; in checked studies, under half trace to an unresolved V gene, and the reason for the others is unknown. Recorded for this sample are under 150,000 clones; 65% of them occurred a single time. Just under 9.5% of the sample goes to the ten largest clones. Input material: PBMCs. These receptors originate from a woman aged 35 to 49 in good health and CMV-seropositive.

The chain carries TRBV4-2 and TRBJ1-5; weak D call: TRBD1 (5 bases). With 0 bases removed from V and 4 bases from J, the gap between germline ends came to 10 bases. The CDR3 loop spans 15 amino acids. The germline V gene has CDR1 LGHNA and CDR2 YNFKEQ. CDR3 amino acids: CASSQEEGTNQPQHF. CDR3 DNA sequence: TGTGCCAGCAGCCAAGAGGAGGGGACGAATCAGCCCCAGCATTTT.

The rearrangement uses TRBV2 and TRBJ1-1, with unresolved D. Trimming removed 4 bases at V and 0 bases at J, with 12 bases between. The germline gives CDR1 SNHLY, CDR2 FYNNEI. The CDR3 has 15 amino acids. Here the CDR3 DNA reads TGTGCCAGCAGTGTATCCGGGGTAATGAACACTGAAGCTTTCTTT. The encoded protein is CASSVSGVMNTEAFF.

The CDR3 nucleotides read TGTGCCAGCAGCCCAGGCGACAGGGGATACGAGCAGTACTTC. The encoded protein is CASSPGDRGYEQYF. V is TRBV7-9 and J is TRBJ2-7, with 8 bases identical to TRBD1. J gave up 4 bases and V 5 bases, and 7 bases lay outside the gene matches. CDR1 and CDR2 (germline): SEHNR, FQNEAQ (reference sequence). This CDR3 comprises 14 residues.

J is TRBJ1-2 and V is TRBV28; a possible D gene is TRBD1 (6 bases). The CDR3 runs 14 residues. Looked up from germline, CDR1 is MDHEN and CDR2 is SYDVKM. V was shortened by 4 bases and J by 1 base, with 10 bases between the two germline ends. In DNA, the CDR3 is TGTGCCAGCAGTTATCGGACAGTTAACTATGGCTACACCTTC. Translated: CASSYRTVNYGYTF.

This chain uses TRBV7-9 with TRBJ2-5, with 10 positions matching TRBD2. V lost 11 bases, J lost 2 bases, and 8 bases stayed unmatched. CDR3 length: 14 residues. CDR1 is SEHNR, CDR2 FQNEAQ, per germline (reference sequence). In nucleotides, the CDR3 is TGTGCCCTAGCGGGGGCAGGGGAGCAAGAGACCCAGTACTTC. Its translation is CALAGAGEQETQYF.

This clone has more than one count but fewer than ten. This chain uses TRBV6-6 with TRBJ2-5; TRBD2 aligns across 11 bases. The end of the DNA aligns better with TRBJ2-7, so the J call may be wrong. Germline CDR1 MNHNY, CDR2 SVGAGI (reference sequence). This CDR3 comprises 15 residues. This chain's CDR3 is CASSYSTSGNYEQYF. The CDR3 DNA reads TGTGCCAGCAGTTACTCGACTAGCGGGAACTACGAGCAGTACTTC.

By share of the sample, this clone is medium-sized (0.01 to 0.1%). This chain links TRBV19 with TRBJ2-5; D not resolved. This CDR3 region has 13 residues. V lost 3 bases to trimming and J lost 1 base, with 6 bases between them. Germline lookup yields CDR1 LNHDA and CDR2 SQIVND (reference sequence). In DNA, the CDR3 is TGTGCCAGTAGTATCGACTTCCAAGAGACCCAGTACTTC. Translating it yields CASSIDFQETQYF.

The V call is TRBV19, the J call TRBJ2-7, with 10 bases that match TRBD1. The CDR3 loop spans 14 amino acids. V was pared by 5 bases and J by 2 bases, with 3 bases of the junction left unmatched. CDR1 is LNHDA, CDR2 SQIVND, per germline (reference sequence). The CDR3 bases are TGTGCCAGTAGTTGGGGGACAGGGGCCTACGAGCAGTACTTC. Its translation: CASSWGTGAYEQYF.

The genes are TRBV28 and TRBJ2-3; 11 nucleotides agree with TRBD2. V shed 3 bases, J shed 9 bases, and the junction held 8 bases outside the gene matches. This CDR3 is 15 amino acids long. Looked up from germline, CDR1 is MDHEN and CDR2 is SYDVKM. In DNA, the CDR3 is TGTGCCAGCAGTTTTTTAGCGGGAGGGCCAGTAACGCAGTATTTT. Protein product: CASSFLAGGPVTQYF.

This clone is classed as medium-sized. This chain links TRBV5-6 with TRBJ1-1; D is perhaps TRBD1 (5 bases). Looked up from germline, CDR1 is SGHDT and CDR2 is YYEEEE. Trimming took off 1 base at V and 0 bases at J, with 16 bases between the two ends. The length of the CDR3 is 17 residues. CDR3 sequence (DNA): TGTGCCAGCAGCTTGCCCGTGGGGCCAGCCATGAACACTGAAGCTTTCTTT. Translated: CASSLPVGPAMNTEAFF.

The gene calls are TRBV10-2 and TRBJ2-7, with D possibly matching TRBD2 (7 bases). The CDR3 loop spans 13 amino acids. V lost 4 bases and J lost 6, with 13 bases in between. Germline CDR1 WSHSY, CDR2 SAAADI. The CDR3 sequence: CASSGGGGGEQYF. CDR3 DNA sequence: TGCGCCAGCAGTGGGGGGGGAGGGGGCGAGCAGTACTTC.

The CDR3: CASSLGSGVGNSPLHF. The CDR3 nucleotides read TGTGCCAGCAGCTTAGGGTCAGGGGTCGGTAATTCACCCCTCCACTTT. This chain joins TRBV7-9 and TRBJ1-6, with a possible D match to TRBD1 (6 bases). Looked up from germline, CDR1 is SEHNR and CDR2 is FQNEAQ (reference sequence). CDR3 length: 16 amino acids. Trimming pared 1 base from V and 6 bases from J, leaving 13 bases between.

The chain joins TRBV5-4 to TRBJ2-1; no reliable D call. The germline V gene encodes CDR1 SGHNT and CDR2 YYREEE (reference sequence). The CDR3 runs to 15 residues. V lost 1 base to trimming and J lost 4 bases, with 12 bases between them. This CDR3 is CASSLQQNRYNEQFF. CDR3 DNA: TGTGCCAGCAGCTTGCAGCAGAACAGATACAATGAGCAGTTCTTC.

Worth noting for this clone: The same CDR3 also results from other DNA sequences found in this sample. The V and J genes are TRBV5-1 and TRBJ1-1; no reliable D call. The V gene lost 1 base and the J gene lost 4 bases, with 14 bases spanning the gap. Looked up from germline, CDR1 is SGHRS and CDR2 is YFSETQ. This CDR3 region has 15 residues. This chain's CDR3 is CASSLQAVGATEAFF. CDR3 bases: TGCGCCAGCAGCTTGCAGGCGGTGGGAGCCACTGAAGCTTTCTTT.

This clone was seen just once. This chain's CDR3 is CASSLEAGGYNEQFF. The CDR3 DNA follows: TGTGCCAGCAGCTTAGAGGCGGGAGGGTACAATGAGCAGTTCTTC. The rearrangement uses TRBV7-6 and TRBJ2-1; the match to TRBD2 covers 9 bases. This CDR3 comprises 15 residues. V was pared by 1 base and J by 4 bases, with 2 bases of the junction left unmatched. Germline V CDR1 and CDR2: SGHVS, FNYEAQ.

The chain carries TRBV2 and TRBJ2-2; 16 nucleotides line up with TRBD2. This CDR3 region has 18 residues. CDR1 SNHLY and CDR2 FYNNEI come from the germline V gene. V was pared by 6 bases and J by 4 bases, with 8 bases of the junction left unmatched. The CDR3 nucleotides are TGTGCCAGCAGGTCAGGGACTAGCGGGAGGGGAGGCACCGGGGAGCTGTTTTTT. This codes for CASRSGTSGRGGTGELFF.

CDR3 in DNA: TGTGCCAGCAGCTTGGACAATAATAATGAGCAGTTCTTC. Translated, it gives CASSLDNNNEQFF. The chain joins TRBV7-2 to TRBJ2-1, with a tentative D call TRBD1 (5 bases). Trimming shortened V by 3 bases and J by 7 bases, and 10 bases separated the two germline ends. Germline lookup yields CDR1 SGHTA and CDR2 FQGNSA. This CDR3 comprises 13 residues.

The chain employs TRBV14 and TRBJ2-5, with a possible D match to TRBD1 (5 bases). The length of the CDR3 is 16 residues. Germline assignment: CDR1 SGHDN and CDR2 FVKESK. Trimming pared 1 base from V and 1 base from J, leaving 13 bases between. The CDR3 coding sequence is TGTGCCAGCAGCCAAGGCTTTAGGACAACCCAAGAGACCCAGTACTTC. Translating it yields CASSQGFRTTQETQYF.

The chain uses TRBV4-3 and TRBJ2-1, with D hard to call. The CDR3 consists of 16 residues. Germline lookup yields CDR1 LGHNA and CDR2 YSLEER. Between the trimmed V and J ends, which lost 0 bases and 0 bases, there was a span of 9 bases. CDR3 in DNA: TGCGCCAGCAGCCAAGATCGAGCTAACTCCTACAATGAGCAGTTCTTC. This sequence encodes CASSQDRANSYNEQFF.

This clone appeared once. DNA of the CDR3: TGTGCCAGCAGCTGGGGCTCCGAGACCGAGACCCAGTACTTC. Encoded protein: CASSWGSETETQYF. The chain employs TRBV11-2 and TRBJ2-5; D possibly corresponds to TRBD1 (5 bases). CDR1 and CDR2 (germline): SGHAT, FQNNGV. V was cut by 4 bases and J by 5 bases, with 14 bases left in between. The CDR3 has 14 amino acids.

This rearrangement joins TRBV19 to TRBJ2-5; D is possibly TRBD2 (6 bases). The assigned J gene may be wrong: the sequence end matches TRBJ2-7 better. The CDR3 runs 13 residues. CDR1 is LNHDA, CDR2 SQIVND, per germline (reference sequence). CDR3 DNA: TGTGCCAGTAGTATGGGGGAGGTATACGAGCAGTACTTC. Translating it yields CASSMGEVYEQYF.

The V call is TRBV20-1, the J call TRBJ2-2, with TRBD2 matching over 7 bases. Germline CDR1 DFQATT, CDR2 SNEGSKA (reference sequence). CDR3 size: 11 residues. V shed 7 bases and J 14 bases; nucleotides not matched to a gene: 10. This CDR3 is CSVRTSADLFF. In DNA, the CDR3 is TGCAGTGTCCGAACTAGCGCGGACCTGTTTTTT.

CDR3 sequence: CASSENRVDQPQHF. The CDR3 region has the DNA TGTGCCAGCAGTGAAAACAGGGTGGATCAGCCCCAGCATTTT. The chain carries TRBV25-1 and TRBJ1-5; D possibly corresponds to TRBD1 (6 bases). The V end was cut by 2 bases, the J end by 5 bases, with 10 bases between. The CDR3 runs to 14 residues. Germline V lookup: CDR1 MGHDK, CDR2 SYGVNS.

This rearrangement joins TRBV6-5 to TRBJ1-4; D is possibly TRBD1 (6 bases). CDR1 and CDR2 (germline): MNHEY, SVGAGI. CDR3 length: 16 residues. V was trimmed by 0 bases and J by 3 bases, leaving 11 bases between them. As DNA, the CDR3 is TGTGCCAGCAGTTACTCATTGGGGGCTGCTAATGAAAAACTGTTTTTT. It encodes CASSYSLGAANEKLFF.

The chain uses TRBV6-4 and TRBJ2-2; D ambiguous. Trimming shortened V by 3 bases and J by 1 base, and 6 bases separated the two germline ends. The CDR3 runs 14 residues. Germline V CDR1 and CDR2: MRHNA, SNTAGT. The DNA for the CDR3 is TGTGCCAGCAGTGAAGAGGAGAACACCGGGGAGCTGTTTTTT. Translating it yields CASSEEENTGELFF.

This chain uses TRBV19 with TRBJ1-5; D unresolved. Germline CDR1 LNHDA, CDR2 SQIVND (reference sequence). The V and J ends lost 1 base and 7 bases respectively, with 14 bases between them. The CDR3 consists of 15 residues. The CDR3 here is CASSIGREAGQPQHF. CDR3 nucleotides: TGTGCCAGTAGTATAGGCCGGGAAGCGGGCCAGCCCCAGCATTTT.

The chain links TRBV28 to TRBJ2-3; the match to TRBD2 covers 13 bases. The CDR3 length is 19 residues. The trim removed 4 bases at V and 3 bases at J, leaving 13 bases unmatched. Germline CDR1 reads MDHEN; CDR2 reads SYDVKM. The CDR3 bases are TGTGCCAGCAGTTCACCGCCGGGACTAGCGGGGTTTGGTACAGATACGCAGTATTTT. Its protein product is CASSSPPGLAGFGTDTQYF.

In this sample, this clone turned up a few times. The chain couples TRBV7-8 to TRBJ2-2; 13 nucleotides align to TRBD2. Germline V lookup: CDR1 SGHVS, CDR2 FQNEAQ. The CDR3 is 20 residues long. V shed 5 bases and J 5 bases; nucleotides not matched to a gene: 17. The CDR3 sequence: CASSTQRTSGRWGRTGELFF. CDR3 sequence (DNA): TGTGCCAGCAGCACCCAACGGACTAGCGGGAGATGGGGACGGACCGGGGAGCTGTTTTTT.

This chain joins TRBV25-1 and TRBJ1-2; 7 bases line up with TRBD1. Germline trimming cut 1 base from V and 4 bases from J; bases unmatched to any gene: 6. Germline loops: CDR1 MGHDK, CDR2 SYGVNS. There are 15 residues in the CDR3. CDR3 nucleotide sequence: TGTGCCAGCAGTGAATGGACAGGCTCTTCCTATGGCTACACCTTC. The encoded protein is CASSEWTGSSYGYTF.

Only a few counts were recorded for this clone. The chain recombines TRBV5-6 with TRBJ1-2; 10 bases line up with TRBD1. The CDR3 length is 15 residues. Germline V gene sequence: CDR1 SGHDT, CDR2 YYEEEE. The V segment lost 2 bases and the J segment 8 bases; nucleotides outside the gene matches: 9. The CDR3 sequence is CASSFPPGQGRGYTF. For the CDR3, the DNA is TGTGCCAGCAGCTTTCCGCCGGGACAGGGGCGCGGCTACACCTTC.